The rows below give T cell receptor beta chains drawn from one sample of a study of T cells after yellow fever vaccination. TCRdb reprocessed the 5' RACE reads with MiXCR, giving one entry per CDR3 protein. In the table there are 180,000 or so distinct CDR3 sequences, approximately 11% of which are singletons. The sample in question was CD8+ T cells sorted from PBMCs, obtained 15 days after the yellow fever booster vaccination. Every receptor here comes from a man aged 18 to 29 who received the YFV17D yellow fever vaccine. The CDR3 runs from the conserved cysteine through the conserved F or W. D genes are given only for firm matches. Only part of the rows carry a size: once, few, many, or a class if the clone is expanded.

j_call: TRBJ2-5
v_call: TRBV14
d_call: TRBD1
clone_size: few
cdr3_aa: CASSPQPQTGGETQYF
cdr3_nt: TGTGCCAGCAGCCCTCAGCCGCAGACAGGGGGAGAGACCCAGTACTTC

j_call: TRBJ2-1
v_call: TRBV5-6
d_call: TRBD1
clone_size: few
cdr3_aa: CASSFGQGAYEQFF
cdr3_nt: TGTGCCAGCAGCTTCGGACAGGGGGCCTATGAGCAGTTCTTC

j_call: TRBJ2-7
v_call: TRBV5-4
d_call: TRBD1
clone_size: many
cdr3_aa: CASSLTGAEQYF
cdr3_nt: TGTGCCAGCAGCTTGACAGGGGCCGAGCAGTACTTC

j_call: TRBJ1-1
v_call: TRBV7-6
d_call: TRBD1
clone_size: many
cdr3_aa: CASSLGTGLKTEAFF
cdr3_nt: TGTGCCAGCAGCTTAGGGACAGGGTTAAAGACTGAAGCTTTCTTT

j_call: TRBJ1-2
v_call: TRBV6-5
d_call: .
clone_size: .
cdr3_aa: CASSYSPSHGYTF
cdr3_nt: TGTGCCAGCAGTTACTCTCCGTCCCATGGCTACACCTTC

j_call: TRBJ2-7
v_call: TRBV20-1
d_call: .
clone_size: .
cdr3_aa: CSARAATSMHEQYF
cdr3_nt: TGCAGTGCTAGGGCAGCAACCTCTATGCACGAGCAGTACTTC

j_call: TRBJ2-1
v_call: TRBV29-1
d_call: .
clone_size: few
cdr3_aa: CSVRRSGQLGLSYNEQFF
cdr3_nt: TGCAGCGTTCGCCGCAGTGGACAGTTGGGACTCTCCTACAATGAGCAGTTCTTC

j_call: TRBJ2-5
v_call: TRBV12-3/TRBV12-4
d_call: .
clone_size: many
cdr3_aa: CASSFRAVETQYF
cdr3_nt: TGTGCCAGCAGTTTTAGGGCAGTTGAGACCCAGTACTTC

j_call: TRBJ1-3
v_call: TRBV5-1
d_call: TRBD1
clone_size: few
cdr3_aa: CASSRTGSAENTIYF
cdr3_nt: TGCGCCAGCAGCCGGACAGGGTCTGCGGAAAACACCATATATTTT

j_call: TRBJ2-3
v_call: TRBV5-5
d_call: TRBD2
clone_size: few
cdr3_aa: CASRHLAGGTDTQYF
cdr3_nt: TGTGCCAGCAGGCATCTAGCGGGGGGCACAGATACGCAGTATTTT

j_call: TRBJ1-2
v_call: TRBV4-3
d_call: .
clone_size: few
cdr3_aa: CASSQDFAAGGSDYGYTF
cdr3_nt: TGCGCCAGCAGCCAAGATTTCGCGGCGGGGGGCTCGGACTATGGCTACACCTTC

j_call: TRBJ2-7
v_call: TRBV11-2
d_call: .
clone_size: .
cdr3_aa: CASSLENSYEQYF
cdr3_nt: TGTGCCAGCAGCTTAGAAAACTCCTACGAGCAGTACTTC

j_call: TRBJ2-7
v_call: TRBV4-1
d_call: .
clone_size: .
cdr3_aa: CASSQGPGAIYEQYF
cdr3_nt: TGCGCCAGCAGCCAAGGCCCCGGGGCCATCTACGAGCAGTACTTC

j_call: TRBJ2-1
v_call: TRBV12-3/TRBV12-4
d_call: .
clone_size: .
cdr3_aa: CASSLGPPRSSSYNEQFF
cdr3_nt: TGTGCCAGCAGTTTAGGCCCCCCGAGGTCGAGCTCCTACAATGAGCAGTTCTTC

j_call: TRBJ1-1
v_call: TRBV4-3
d_call: .
clone_size: .
cdr3_aa: CASSQDRTAIRGAFF
cdr3_nt: TGCGCCAGCAGCCAAGATCGGACAGCCATTCGGGGGGCTTTCTTT

j_call: TRBJ1-2
v_call: TRBV4-1
d_call: .
clone_size: many
cdr3_aa: CASSQVQEAYGYTF
cdr3_nt: TGCGCCAGCAGCCAAGTACAGGAGGCCTATGGCTACACCTTC

j_call: TRBJ1-2
v_call: TRBV15
d_call: .
clone_size: .
cdr3_aa: CATRTDGHYGYTF
cdr3_nt: TGTGCCACCAGAACCGACGGACACTATGGCTACACCTTC

j_call: TRBJ1-6
v_call: TRBV7-2
d_call: .
clone_size: few
cdr3_aa: CASSRVGSSSYNSPLHF
cdr3_nt: TGTGCCAGCAGCCGCGTCGGGAGCAGCTCCTATAATTCACCCCTCCACTTT

j_call: TRBJ1-2
v_call: TRBV19
d_call: .
clone_size: few
cdr3_aa: CATTWGLRGYTF
cdr3_nt: TGTGCCACCACGTGGGGACTCCGAGGCTACACCTTC

j_call: TRBJ2-2
v_call: TRBV10-2
d_call: TRBD1
clone_size: .
cdr3_aa: CASSDQGAVGELFF
cdr3_nt: TGCGCCAGCAGTGACCAGGGGGCCGTCGGGGAGCTGTTTTTT

j_call: TRBJ1-6
v_call: TRBV12-3/TRBV12-4
d_call: .
clone_size: .
cdr3_aa: CASSLAGTDYNSPLHF
cdr3_nt: TGTGCCAGCAGTTTAGCAGGGACTGATTATAATTCACCCCTCCACTTT

j_call: TRBJ2-2
v_call: TRBV5-6
d_call: .
clone_size: few
cdr3_aa: CASSLTNTGELFFF
cdr3_nt: .